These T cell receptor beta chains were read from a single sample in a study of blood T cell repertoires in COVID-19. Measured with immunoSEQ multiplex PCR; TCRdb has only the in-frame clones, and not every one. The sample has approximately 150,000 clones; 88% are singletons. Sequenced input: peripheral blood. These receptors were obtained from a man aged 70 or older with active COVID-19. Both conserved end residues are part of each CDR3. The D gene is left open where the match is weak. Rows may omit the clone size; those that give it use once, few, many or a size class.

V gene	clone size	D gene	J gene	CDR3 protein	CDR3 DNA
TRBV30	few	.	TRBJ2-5	CAWSTGVVKTQYF	TGTGCCTGGTCTACCGGGGTTGTTAAGACCCAGTACTTC
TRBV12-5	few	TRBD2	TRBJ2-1	CASGGSSGRHEQFF	TGTGCTAGTGGAGGGAGTAGCGGGAGGCATGAGCAGTTCTTC
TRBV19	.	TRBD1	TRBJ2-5	CASRGTGGVETQYF	TGTGCCAGCAGGGGGACAGGGGGCGTAGAGACCCAGTACTTC
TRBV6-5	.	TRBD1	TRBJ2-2	CASRPGGLGGGELFF	TGTGCCAGCAGGCCAGGGGGTCTAGGGGGCGGGGAGCTGTTTTTT
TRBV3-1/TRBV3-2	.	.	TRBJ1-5	CASSQAGDNQPQHF	TGTGCCAGCAGCCAAGCAGGGGACAATCAGCCCCAGCATTTT
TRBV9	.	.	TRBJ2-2	CASSVDLYRSGKNTGELFF	TGTGCCAGCAGCGTAGATCTGTACCGTAGCGGAAAGAACACCGGGGAGCTGTTTTTT
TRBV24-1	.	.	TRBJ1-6	CAPEDSPLHF	TGTGCCCCCGAGGATTCACCCCTCCACTTT
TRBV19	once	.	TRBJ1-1	CASSRGWNTEAFF	TGTGCCAGTAGTAGAGGGTGGAACACTGAAGCTTTCTTT
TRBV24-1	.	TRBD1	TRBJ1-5	CATGTGLNQPQHF	TGTGCCACCGGGACAGGTCTCAATCAGCCCCAGCATTTT
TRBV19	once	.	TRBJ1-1	CASSIGANTEAFF	TGTGCCAGTAGTATAGGGGCGAACACTGAAGCTTTCTTT
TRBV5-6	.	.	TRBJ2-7	CASRAGADYEQYF	TGTGCCAGCAGGGCAGGGGCTGACTACGAGCAGTACTTC
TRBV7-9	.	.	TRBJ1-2	CASSFSGDQTYTF	TGTGCCAGCAGCTTTAGCGGAGACCAGACCTACACCTTC
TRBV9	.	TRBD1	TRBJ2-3	CASSARGRADTQYF	TGTGCCAGCAGCGCCAGGGGGCGCGCAGATACGCAGTATTTT
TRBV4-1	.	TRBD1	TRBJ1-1	CASSQDPSTGPKKNTEAFF	TGCGCCAGCAGCCAAGACCCCTCGACAGGGCCGAAAAAGAACACTGAAGCTTTCTTT
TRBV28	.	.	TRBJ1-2	CASNQKGRGYTF	TGTGCCAGCAACCAAAAAGGGAGGGGCTACACCTTC
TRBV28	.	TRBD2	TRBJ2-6	CASNPVGEGKRGANVLTF	TGTGCCAGCAACCCGGTAGGGGAGGGGAAGCGGGGGGCCAACGTCCTGACTTTC
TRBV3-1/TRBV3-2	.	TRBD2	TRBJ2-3	CASNSGRVAGLDTQYF	TGTGCCAGCAACTCTGGCAGGGTAGCGGGTTTAGATACGCAGTATTTT
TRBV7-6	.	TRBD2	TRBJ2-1	CASSLKSGTYNEQFF	TGTGCCAGCAGCTTAAAGAGCGGGACTTACAATGAGCAGTTCTTC
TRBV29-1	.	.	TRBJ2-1	CSVGPLATYNEQFF	TGCAGCGTTGGCCCTCTAGCGACCTACAATGAGCAGTTCTTC
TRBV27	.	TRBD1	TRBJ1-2	CASSPGGRYGYTF	TGTGCCAGCAGCCCAGGGGGCCGCTATGGCTACACCTTC
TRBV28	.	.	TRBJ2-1	CASSRRGKGNSDNEQFF	TGTGCCAGCAGCCGCCGAGGGAAAGGGAATTCGGACAATGAGCAGTTCTTC
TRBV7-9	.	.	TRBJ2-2	CASSLANREGNTGELFF	TGTGCCAGCAGCTTAGCCAACAGGGAAGGGAACACCGGGGAGCTGTTTTTT
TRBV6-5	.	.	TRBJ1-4	CASSTQEDEKLFF	TGTGCCAGCAGTACGCAGGAGGATGAAAAACTGTTTTTT
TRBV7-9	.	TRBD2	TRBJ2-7	CASSLRTSGTHEQYF	TGTGCCAGCAGCTTACGGACTAGCGGTACCCACGAGCAGTACTTC
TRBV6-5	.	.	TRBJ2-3	CASSLQGLADTQYF	TGTGCCAGCAGTCTACAGGGCCTGGCAGATACGCAGTATTTT